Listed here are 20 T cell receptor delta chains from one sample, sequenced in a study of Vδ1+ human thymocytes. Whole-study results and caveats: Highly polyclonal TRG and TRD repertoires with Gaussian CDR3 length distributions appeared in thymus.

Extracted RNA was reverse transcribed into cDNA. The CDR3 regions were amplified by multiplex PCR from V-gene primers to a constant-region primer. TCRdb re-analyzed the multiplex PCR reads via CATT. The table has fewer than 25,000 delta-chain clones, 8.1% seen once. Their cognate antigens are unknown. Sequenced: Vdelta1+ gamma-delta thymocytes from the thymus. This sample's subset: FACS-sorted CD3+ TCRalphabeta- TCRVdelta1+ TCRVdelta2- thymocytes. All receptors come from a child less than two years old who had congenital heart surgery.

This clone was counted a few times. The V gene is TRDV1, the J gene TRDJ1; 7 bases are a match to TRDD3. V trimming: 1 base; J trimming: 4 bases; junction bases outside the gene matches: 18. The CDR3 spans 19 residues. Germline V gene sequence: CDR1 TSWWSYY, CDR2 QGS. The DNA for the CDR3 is TGTGCTCTTGGGGAACAAAGAGGGGTTCCCTCACTGGGGTTCGATAAACTCATCTTT. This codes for CALGEQRGVPSLGFDKLIF.

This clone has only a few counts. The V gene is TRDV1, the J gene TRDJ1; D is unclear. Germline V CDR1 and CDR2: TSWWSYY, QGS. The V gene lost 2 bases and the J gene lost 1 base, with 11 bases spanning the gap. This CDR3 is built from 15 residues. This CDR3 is CALGEFGWCTDKLIF. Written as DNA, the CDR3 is TGTGCTCTTGGGGAATTCGGGTGGTGCACCGATAAACTCATCTTT.

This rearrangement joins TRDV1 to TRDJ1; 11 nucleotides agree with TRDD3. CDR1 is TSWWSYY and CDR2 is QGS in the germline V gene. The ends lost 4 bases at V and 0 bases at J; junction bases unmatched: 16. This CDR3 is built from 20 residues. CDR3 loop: CALGGFLRLGDTHYTDKLIF. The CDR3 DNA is TGTGCTCTTGGGGGATTCCTTCGCTTGGGGGATACGCATTACACCGATAAACTCATCTTT.

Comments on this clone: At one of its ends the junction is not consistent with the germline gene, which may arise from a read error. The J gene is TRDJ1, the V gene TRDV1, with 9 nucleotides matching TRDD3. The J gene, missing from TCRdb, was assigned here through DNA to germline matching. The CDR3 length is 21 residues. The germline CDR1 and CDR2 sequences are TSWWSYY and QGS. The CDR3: CALGEPAPPLYWGTHTDKLIF. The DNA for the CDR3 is TGTGCCCTTGGGGAACCCGCTCCCCCCCTGTACTGGGGGACCCACACCGATAAACTCATCTTT.

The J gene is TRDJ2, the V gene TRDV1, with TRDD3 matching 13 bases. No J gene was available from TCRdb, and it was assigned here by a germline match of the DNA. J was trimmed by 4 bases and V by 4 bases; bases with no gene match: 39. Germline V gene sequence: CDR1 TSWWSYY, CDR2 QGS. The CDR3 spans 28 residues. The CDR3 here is CALGVPRGAFPLVTGGYASVGRTAQLFF. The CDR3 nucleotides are TGTGCTCTTGGGGTCCCGCGGGGAGCCTTCCCCCTAGTTACTGGGGGATACGCATCGGTAGGAAGGACAGCACAACTCTTCTTT.

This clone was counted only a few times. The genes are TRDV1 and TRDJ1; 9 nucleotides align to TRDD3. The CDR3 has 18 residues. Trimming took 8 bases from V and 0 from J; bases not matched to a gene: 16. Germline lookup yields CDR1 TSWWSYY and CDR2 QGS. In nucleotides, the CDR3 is TGTGCTCTTAGACCACCTGGGGGATCACTGGGGTACACCGATAAACTCATCTTT. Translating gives CALRPPGGSLGYTDKLIF.

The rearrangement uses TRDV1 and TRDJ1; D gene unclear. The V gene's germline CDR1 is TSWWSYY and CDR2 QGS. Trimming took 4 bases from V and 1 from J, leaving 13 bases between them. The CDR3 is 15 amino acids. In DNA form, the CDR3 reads TGTGCTCTTGGGGCCACAGGCCTTTCCACCGATAAACTCATCTTT. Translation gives CALGATGLSTDKLIF.

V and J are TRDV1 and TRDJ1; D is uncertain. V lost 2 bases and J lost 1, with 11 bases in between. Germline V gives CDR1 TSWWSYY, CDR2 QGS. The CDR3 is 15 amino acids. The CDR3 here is CALGESDSFTDKLIF. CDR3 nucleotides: TGTGCTCTTGGGGAATCTGACAGCTTCACCGATAAACTCATCTTT.

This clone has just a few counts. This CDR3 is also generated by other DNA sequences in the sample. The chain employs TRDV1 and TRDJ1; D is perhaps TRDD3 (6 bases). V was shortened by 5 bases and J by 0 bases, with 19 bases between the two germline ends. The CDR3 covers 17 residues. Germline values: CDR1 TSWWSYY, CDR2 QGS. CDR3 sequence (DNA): TGTGCTCTTGGGCTGCTATCTGGGGATCTTCACACCGATAAACTCATCTTT. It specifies CALGLLSGDLHTDKLIF.

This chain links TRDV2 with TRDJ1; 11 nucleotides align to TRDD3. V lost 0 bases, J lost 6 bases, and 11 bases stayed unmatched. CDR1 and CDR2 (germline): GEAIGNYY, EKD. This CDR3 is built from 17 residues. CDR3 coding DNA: TGTGCCTGTGACACCGGTGGGGGATACGCGCGGGCCTATAAACTCATCTTT. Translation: CACDTGGGYARAYKLIF.

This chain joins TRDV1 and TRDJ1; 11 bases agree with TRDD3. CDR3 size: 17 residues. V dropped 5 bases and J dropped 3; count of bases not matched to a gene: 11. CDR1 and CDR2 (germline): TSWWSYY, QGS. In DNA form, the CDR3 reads TGTGCTCTTGGGACTTATACTGGGGGATATATACCCGATAAACTCATCTTT. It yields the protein CALGTYTGGYIPDKLIF.

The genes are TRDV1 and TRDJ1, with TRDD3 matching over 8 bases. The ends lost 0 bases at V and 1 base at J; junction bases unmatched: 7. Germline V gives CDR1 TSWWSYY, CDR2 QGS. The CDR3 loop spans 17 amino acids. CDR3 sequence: CALGELTLGATTDKLIF. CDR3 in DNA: TGTGCTCTTGGGGAACTCACACTGGGGGCCACCACCGATAAACTCATCTTT.

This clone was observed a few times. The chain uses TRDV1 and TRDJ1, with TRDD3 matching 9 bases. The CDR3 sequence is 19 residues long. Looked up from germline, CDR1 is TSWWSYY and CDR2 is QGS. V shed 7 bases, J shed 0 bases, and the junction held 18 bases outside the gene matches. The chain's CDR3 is CALAPFRTLGEPYTDKLIF. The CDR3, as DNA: TGTGCTCTTGCTCCCTTCCGGACACTGGGGGAGCCGTACACCGATAAACTCATCTTT.

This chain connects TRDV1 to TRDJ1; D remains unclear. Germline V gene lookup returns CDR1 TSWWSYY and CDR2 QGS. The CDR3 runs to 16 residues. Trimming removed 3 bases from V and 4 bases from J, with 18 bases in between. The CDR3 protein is CALGDPRWSRLDKLIF. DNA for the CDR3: TGTGCTCTTGGGGACCCCCGGTGGTCTCGGCTCGATAAACTCATCTTT.

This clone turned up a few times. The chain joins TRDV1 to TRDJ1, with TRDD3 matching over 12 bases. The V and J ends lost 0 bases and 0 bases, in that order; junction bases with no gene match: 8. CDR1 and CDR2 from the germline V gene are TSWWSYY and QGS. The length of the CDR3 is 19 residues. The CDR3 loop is CALGELGPTGGYYTDKLIF. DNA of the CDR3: TGTGCTCTTGGGGAACTAGGGCCTACTGGGGGATACTACACCGATAAACTCATCTTT.

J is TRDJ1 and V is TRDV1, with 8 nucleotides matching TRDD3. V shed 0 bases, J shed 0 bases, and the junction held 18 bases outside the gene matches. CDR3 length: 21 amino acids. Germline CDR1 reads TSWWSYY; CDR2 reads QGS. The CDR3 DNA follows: TGTGCTCTTGGGGAACTTTTGGGTCTACCCTCTGGGGGACTTGACACCGATAAACTCATCTTT. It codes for CALGELLGLPSGGLDTDKLIF.

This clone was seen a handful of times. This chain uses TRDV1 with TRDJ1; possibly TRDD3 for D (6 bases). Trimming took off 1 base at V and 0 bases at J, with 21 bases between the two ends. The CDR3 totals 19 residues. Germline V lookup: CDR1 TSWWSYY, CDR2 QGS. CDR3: CALGEPPSAGEPYTDKLIF. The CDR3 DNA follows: TGTGCTCTTGGGGAACCCCCTTCGGCTGGGGAACCGTACACCGATAAACTCATCTTT.

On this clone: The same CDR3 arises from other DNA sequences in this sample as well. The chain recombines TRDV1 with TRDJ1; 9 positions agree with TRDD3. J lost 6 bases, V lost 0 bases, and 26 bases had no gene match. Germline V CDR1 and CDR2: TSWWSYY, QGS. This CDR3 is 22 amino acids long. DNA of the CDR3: TGTGCTCTTGGGGAACTCGAGACGGGCGCTACCCCACCTTGTACTGGGGGACATAAACTCATCTTT. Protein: CALGELETGATPPCTGGHKLIF.

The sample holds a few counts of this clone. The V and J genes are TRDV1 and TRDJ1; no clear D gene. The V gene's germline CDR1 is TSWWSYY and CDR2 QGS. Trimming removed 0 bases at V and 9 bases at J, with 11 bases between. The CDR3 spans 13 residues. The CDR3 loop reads CALGELLQGELIF. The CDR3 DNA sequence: TGTGCTCTTGGGGAACTTTTACAGGGTGAACTCATCTTT.

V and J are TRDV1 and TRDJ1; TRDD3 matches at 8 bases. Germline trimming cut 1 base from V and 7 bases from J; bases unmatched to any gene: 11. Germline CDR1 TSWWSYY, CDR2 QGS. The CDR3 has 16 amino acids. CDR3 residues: CALGEHVLGALGKLIF. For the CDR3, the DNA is TGTGCTCTTGGGGAACACGTACTGGGGGCCCTCGGTAAACTCATCTTT.